The clone carrying this TCR beta chain appeared a single time. Its antigen is undetermined. This sample is drawn from a study of response to subunit inactivated influenza vaccine. Trimming at V came to 1 base and at J to 0 bases, leaving 6 bases not matched to a gene. The CDR3 sequence is 18 residues long. From germline, CDR1 is SQVTM and CDR2 ANQGSEA. Broader study findings: Each seasonal influenza vaccination, the authors suggested, recruits few new T cells.

TCRdb recomputed calls from the RT-PCR reads with MiXCR, one row per CDR3 protein. The sample has 430,000 or so distinct CDR3 sequences, 10% to 11% seen once. This chain joins TRBV29-1 and TRBJ2-1; 13 bases fit TRBD2. Sequenced here: PBMCs from blood, sampled about 40 days after vaccination. The receptor comes from a man aged 45 to 65 who received an inactivated influenza vaccine. CDR3 region: CSVEGGLAGVSSYNEQFF. Written as DNA, the CDR3 is TGCAGCGTTGAAGGAGGACTAGCGGGAGTTAGCTCCTACAATGAGCAGTTCTTC.